This T cell receptor (beta chain) was documented in a study of cytomegalovirus exposure and HLA in healthy donors. Amplification used 60 Vbeta primers and 13 Jbeta primers. Data came from immunoSEQ multiplex PCR; TCRdb stores just in-frame clones and leaves some out. The data show about 170,000 clones, over 70% seen once. This CDR3 is built from 14 residues. V lost 6 bases and J 2 bases, leaving 13 bases between the germline ends. Germline V gene sequence: CDR1 LNHNV, CDR2 YYDKDF (reference sequence). In the case of this clone: Its antigen is not known.

Whole-study results and caveats: Reports credit the classifier with highly specific, highly sensitive diagnosis of cytomegalovirus status. Per published accounts, TCR beta sequences correctly predicted the HLA-A and HLA-B alleles of most subjects. Presence/absence analysis assumed near-uniform sequencing depth across donors. Earlier findings revealed that most TCR beta V segments proved productive either about 87% or about 30% of the time.

This rearrangement joins TRBV15 to TRBJ2-5, with D possibly being TRBD2 (5 bases). The source is a female donor in good health and CMV-seronegative. Sequenced input: PBMCs. The CDR3 spells CATRKDLIQETQYF. The CDR3 nucleotides are TGTGCCACCAGAAAGGACTTGATACAAGAGACCCAGTACTTC.